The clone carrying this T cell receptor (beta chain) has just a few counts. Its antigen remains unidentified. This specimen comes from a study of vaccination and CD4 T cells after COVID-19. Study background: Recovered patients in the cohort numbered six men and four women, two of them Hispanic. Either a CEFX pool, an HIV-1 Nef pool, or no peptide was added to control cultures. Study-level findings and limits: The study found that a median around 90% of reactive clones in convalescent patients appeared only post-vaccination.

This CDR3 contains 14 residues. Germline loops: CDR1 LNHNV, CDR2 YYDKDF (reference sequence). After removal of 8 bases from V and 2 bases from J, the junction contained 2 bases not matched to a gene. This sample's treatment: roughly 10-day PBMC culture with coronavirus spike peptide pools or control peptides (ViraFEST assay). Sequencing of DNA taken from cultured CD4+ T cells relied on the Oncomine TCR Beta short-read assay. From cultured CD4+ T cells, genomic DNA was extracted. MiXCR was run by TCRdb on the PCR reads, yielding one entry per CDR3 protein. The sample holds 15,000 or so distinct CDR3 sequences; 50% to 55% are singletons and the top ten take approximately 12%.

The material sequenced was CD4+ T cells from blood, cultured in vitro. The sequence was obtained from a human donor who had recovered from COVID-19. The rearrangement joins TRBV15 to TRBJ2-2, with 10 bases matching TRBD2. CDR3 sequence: CATGTSVNTGELFF. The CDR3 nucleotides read TGTGCCACCGGGACTAGCGTCAACACCGGGGAGCTGTTTTTT.